A single T cell receptor beta chain is shown here with its context. Its specificity is not known. The junction does not match germline at one end; this may be a read error. The CDR3 extends over 14 amino acids. Germline CDR1 is LGHNA and CDR2 is YSLEER. The data are from a study of blood T cells in healthy people across ages. Study results and limitations: TCR beta diversity, measured per million T cells, fell in a roughly linear way with age. Using unsorted PBMCs precluded a conclusive naive versus antigen-experienced comparison.

Primed by a sample-barcoded 5' primer and a J-beta primer mix, a second PCR proceeded for about 6 to 11 cycles. Each of the cDNA molecules was tagged by a template-switch adaptor with 12 random nucleotides. A minimum of 3 million CDR3-containing paired-end reads was obtained for each sample. TCRdb redid the calling of the 5' RACE reads with MiXCR, one entry per CDR3 protein. The profile shows 500,000 to 700,000 distinct CDR3 sequences, about 30% of them singletons. The rearrangement uses TRBV4-3 and TRBJ1-1, with D unclear. The sample comprised blood. This sequence originates from a woman of 80 years or more in good health. CDR3 nucleotide sequence: TGCGCCAGCAGCCAAGGGCAGATGAACACTGGAGCTTTCTTT. It yields the protein CASSQGQMNTGAFF.